This T cell receptor beta chain is drawn from a study of T cells in Graves' hyperthyroidism and ophthalmopathy. Study in general: At the time of initial diagnosis and before any treatment, peripheral blood was collected.

General study findings and limits: Blood held most thyroid clonotypes expanded above 0.001 frequency. Ophthalmopathy cases were set apart from stable hyperthyroidism by a 13 V-J model.

Those with hyperthyroidism were 18 to 65 years old, newly diagnosed, and ill for under 2 months. This clonotype was seen a few times. What it recognizes is unknown. Regions amplified from RNA transcripts were the TCR beta CDR3 regions. Carried out on the TCR CDR3, a first-round RT-PCR used the HTBI primer set. TCRdb redid the calling of the multiplex PCR reads with MiXCR, one entry per CDR3 protein. This sample has about 840,000 distinct CDR3 sequences, with around 38% found just once. The sequencing sample was made of blood. This clonotype was sampled from a man younger than 35 with Graves' hyperthyroidism.

The CDR3 protein is CASSQGGGQNEQYF. The CDR3 DNA reads as TGCGCCAGCAGCCAAGGAGGGGGGCAAAACGAGCAGTACTTC. The chain uses TRBV4-1 and TRBJ2-7; perhaps D is TRBD1 or TRBD2 (6 bases each). Germline V lookup: CDR1 MGHRA, CDR2 YSYEKL. Trimming pared 1 base from V and 5 bases from J, leaving 12 bases between. This CDR3 has 14 residues.